This T cell receptor (beta chain) originates from a study of PD-1 blockade in classical Hodgkin lymphoma. The protocol was immunoSEQ multiplex PCR, while the TCRdb copy is restricted to in-frame clones and leaves out a portion. Among 35,000 to 50,000 clones listed, roughly four fifths were seen once. There was relapse after autologous stem cell transplantation in every patient, and there was variation in brentuximab vedotin exposure. The sample holds a few counts of this clone. The V segment lost 0 bases and the J segment 5 bases; nucleotides outside the gene matches: 6. The CDR3 extends over 15 amino acids. Germline assignment: CDR1 MNHEY and CDR2 SVGAGI.

The sequence derives from a human donor with classical Hodgkin lymphoma. V and J are TRBV6-5 and TRBJ1-2, with 7 bases fitting TRBD1. The sample here was peripheral blood mononuclear cells (PBMCs), taken at baseline. The CDR3 loop is CASSYSRGRWYGYTF. The CDR3, as DNA: TGTGCCAGCAGTTACTCGAGGGGGCGCTGGTATGGCTACACCTTC.